These T cell receptor beta chains were read from a single sample in a study of blood T cell repertoires in COVID-19. Profiling relied on immunoSEQ multiplex PCR, and the TCRdb table lists in-frame clones only, not all of them. The sample records about 320,000 clones, around nine tenths being singletons. Sequencing was performed on PBMCs or T cells enriched from blood (not recorded which). The receptors derive from a woman aged 30 to 39 who had recovered from COVID-19. CDR3s include the opening cysteine and the closing phenylalanine or tryptophan. The D gene is left open where the match is weak. Clone size is shown for a subset of rows, as once, few, many or a class of expanded clone.

cdr3_aa d_call v_call clone_size
CSVEVTGVSGYTF TRBD1 TRBV29-1 -
CASSPQGAKTEAFF TRBD1 TRBV9 -
CASSQPQGAGNSPLHF TRBD1 TRBV3-1/TRBV3-2 -
CASSYSDRGYYGYTF TRBD1 TRBV6-5 -
CASTDWVGQPQHF - TRBV12-5 -
CASSHGTGVAEAFF TRBD1 TRBV5-6 once
CASSERQGYEQYF TRBD1 TRBV25-1 once
CASSLDTVLNYGYTF - TRBV11-3 -
CASSMRGPGNEQFF - TRBV19 -
CSVGQNNQPQHF - TRBV29-1 -
CASSRTRGTYEQYF - TRBV6-6 -
CASSPTGATNEKLFF - TRBV19 -
CASSQDGQGFYEQYF - TRBV4-2 -
CAWSADRGIYGYTF TRBD1 TRBV30 -
CASSEQATNEKLFF - TRBV2 -
CASSVTGGAGETQYF TRBD2 TRBV11-2 -
CASQDRREGKYGYTF TRBD1 TRBV19 -
CAISEGDLRNTIYF - TRBV10-3 few